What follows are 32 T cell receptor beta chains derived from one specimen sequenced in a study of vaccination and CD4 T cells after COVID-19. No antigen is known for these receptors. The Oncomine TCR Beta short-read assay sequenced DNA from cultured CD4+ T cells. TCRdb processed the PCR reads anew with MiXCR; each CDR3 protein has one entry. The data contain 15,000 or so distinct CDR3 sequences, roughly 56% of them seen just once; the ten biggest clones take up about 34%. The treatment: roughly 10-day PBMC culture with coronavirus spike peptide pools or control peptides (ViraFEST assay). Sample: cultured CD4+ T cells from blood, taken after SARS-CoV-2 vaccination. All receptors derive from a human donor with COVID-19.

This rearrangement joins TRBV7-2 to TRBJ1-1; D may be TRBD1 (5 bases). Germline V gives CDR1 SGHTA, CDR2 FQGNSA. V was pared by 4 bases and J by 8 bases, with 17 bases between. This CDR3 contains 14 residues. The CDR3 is CASSSGLLSREAFF. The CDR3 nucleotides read TGTGCCAGCAGCTCGGGACTTCTTAGTCGGGAAGCTTTCTTT. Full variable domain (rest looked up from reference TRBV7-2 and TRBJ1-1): GAGVSQSPSNKVTEKGKDVELRCDPISGHTALYWYRQSLGQGLEFLIYFQGNSAPDKSGLPSDRFSAERTGGSVSTLTIQRTQQEDSAVYLCASSSGLLSREAFFGQGTRLTVV.

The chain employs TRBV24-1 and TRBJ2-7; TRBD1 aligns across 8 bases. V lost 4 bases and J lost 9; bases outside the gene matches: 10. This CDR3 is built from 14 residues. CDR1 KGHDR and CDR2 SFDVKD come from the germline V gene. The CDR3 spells CATSDPTGEGGQYF. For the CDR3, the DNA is TGTGCCACCAGTGACCCGACAGGGGAAGGCGGGCAGTACTTC.

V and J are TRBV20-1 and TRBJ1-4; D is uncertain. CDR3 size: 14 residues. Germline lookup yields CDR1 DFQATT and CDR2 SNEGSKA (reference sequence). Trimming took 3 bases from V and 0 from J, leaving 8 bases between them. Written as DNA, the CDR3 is TGCAGTGCTAGCCAGTCCGCAACTAATGAAAAACTGTTTTTT. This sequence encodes CSASQSATNEKLFF.

The chain's CDR3 is CASSLMPDTEAFF. The CDR3 bases are TGTGCCAGCAGCTTAATGCCGGACACTGAAGCTTTCTTT. The chain joins TRBV7-2 to TRBJ1-1; D is ambiguous. CDR1 SGHTA and CDR2 FQGNSA come from the germline V gene. The CDR3 spans 13 residues. V dropped 2 bases and J dropped 3 bases, with 7 bases sitting between them.

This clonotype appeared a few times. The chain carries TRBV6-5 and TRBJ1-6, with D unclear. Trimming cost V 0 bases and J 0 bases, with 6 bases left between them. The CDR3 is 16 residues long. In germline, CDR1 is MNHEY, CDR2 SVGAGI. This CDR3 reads CASSYSGNSYNSPLHF. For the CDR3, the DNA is TGTGCCAGCAGTTACTCTGGCAACTCCTATAATTCACCCCTCCACTTT.

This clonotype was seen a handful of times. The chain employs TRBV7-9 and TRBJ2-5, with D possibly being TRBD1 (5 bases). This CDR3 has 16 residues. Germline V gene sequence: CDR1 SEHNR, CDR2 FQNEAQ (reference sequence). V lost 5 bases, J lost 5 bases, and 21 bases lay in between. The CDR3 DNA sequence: TGTGCCAGCAGCCCTCTGAGGTCCCCCAAGGGGGAGACCCAGTACTTC. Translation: CASSPLRSPKGETQYF.

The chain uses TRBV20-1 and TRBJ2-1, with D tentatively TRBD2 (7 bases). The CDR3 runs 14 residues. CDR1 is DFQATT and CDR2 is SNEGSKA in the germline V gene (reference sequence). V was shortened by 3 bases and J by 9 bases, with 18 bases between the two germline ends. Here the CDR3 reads CSASRGGASSEQFF. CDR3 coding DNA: TGCAGTGCTAGTAGGGGGGGGGCTTCAAGTGAGCAGTTCTTC.

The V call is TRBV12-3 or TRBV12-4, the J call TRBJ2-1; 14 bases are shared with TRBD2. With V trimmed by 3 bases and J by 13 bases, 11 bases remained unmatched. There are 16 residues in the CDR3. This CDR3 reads CASSFRTSGGTSSQFF. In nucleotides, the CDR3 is TGTGCCAGCAGTTTCAGGACTAGCGGGGGGACCTCCAGTCAGTTCTTC.

The CDR3 DNA reads TGTGCCAGCAACACCGACGCCTACGGGGTGCAGTATTTT. As protein: CASNTDAYGVQYF. The chain carries TRBV11-2 and TRBJ2-3, with D tentatively TRBD2 (5 bases). This CDR3 region has 13 residues. V shed 7 bases and J shed 11 bases, with 19 bases lying between them. Per the germline V gene, CDR1 is SGHAT and CDR2 is FQNNGV.

The CDR3 sequence: CASKKEGSNQPQHF. Here the CDR3 DNA reads TGTGCCAGTAAGAAAGAAGGAAGCAATCAGCCCCAGCATTTT. The chain recombines TRBV19 with TRBJ1-5; D unclear. The CDR3 is 14 residues long. The germline V gene has CDR1 LNHDA and CDR2 SQIVND (reference sequence). V was trimmed by 7 bases and J by 1 base, leaving 11 bases between them.

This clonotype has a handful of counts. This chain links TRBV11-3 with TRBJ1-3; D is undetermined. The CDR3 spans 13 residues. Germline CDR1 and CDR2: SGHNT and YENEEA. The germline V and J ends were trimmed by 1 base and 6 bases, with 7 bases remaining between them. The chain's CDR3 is CASSLGSENTIYF. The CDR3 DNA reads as TGTGCCAGCAGCTTAGGTTCGGAAAACACCATATATTTT.

Here the CDR3 reads CASSIDGGRNQPQHF. The DNA of the CDR3 is TGTGCCAGTAGTATAGACGGCGGGAGGAATCAGCCCCAGCATTTT. The rearrangement uses TRBV19 and TRBJ1-5; D is undetermined. CDR1 is LNHDA, CDR2 SQIVND, per germline (reference sequence). This CDR3 has 15 residues. The V gene lost 0 bases and the J gene lost 4 bases, with 10 bases spanning the gap.

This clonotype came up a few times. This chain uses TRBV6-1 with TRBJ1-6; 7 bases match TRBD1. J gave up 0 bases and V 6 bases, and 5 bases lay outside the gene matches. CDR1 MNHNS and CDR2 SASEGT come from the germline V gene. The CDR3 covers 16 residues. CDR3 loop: CASSPTGSSYNSPLHF. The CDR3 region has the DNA TGTGCCAGCAGCCCGACAGGGAGCTCCTATAATTCACCCCTCCACTTT.

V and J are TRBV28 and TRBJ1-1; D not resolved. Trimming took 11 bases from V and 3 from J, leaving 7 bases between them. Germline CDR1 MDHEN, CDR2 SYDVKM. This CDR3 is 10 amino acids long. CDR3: CAAKDTEAFF. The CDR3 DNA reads TGTGCCGCAAAGGACACTGAAGCTTTCTTT.

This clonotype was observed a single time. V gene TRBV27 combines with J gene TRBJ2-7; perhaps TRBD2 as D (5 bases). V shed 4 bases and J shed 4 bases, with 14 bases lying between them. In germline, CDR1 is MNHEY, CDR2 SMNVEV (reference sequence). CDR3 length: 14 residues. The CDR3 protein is CASSYLAQGYEQYF. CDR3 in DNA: TGTGCCAGCAGTTATCTAGCCCAAGGTTACGAGCAGTACTTC.

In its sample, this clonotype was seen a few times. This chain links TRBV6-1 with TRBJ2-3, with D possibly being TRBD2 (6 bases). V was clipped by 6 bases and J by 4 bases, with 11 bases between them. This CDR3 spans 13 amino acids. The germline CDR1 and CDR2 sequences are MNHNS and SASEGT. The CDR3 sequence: CASRKGGSDTQYF. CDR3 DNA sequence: TGTGCCAGCAGGAAGGGAGGTTCAGATACGCAGTATTTT.

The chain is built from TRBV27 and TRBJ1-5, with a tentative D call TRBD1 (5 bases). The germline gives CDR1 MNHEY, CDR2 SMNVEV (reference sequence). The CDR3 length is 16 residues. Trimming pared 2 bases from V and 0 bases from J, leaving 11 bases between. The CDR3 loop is CASSLRGDHSNQPQHF. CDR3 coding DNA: TGTGCCAGCAGTTTACGGGGGGACCATAGCAATCAGCCCCAGCATTTT.

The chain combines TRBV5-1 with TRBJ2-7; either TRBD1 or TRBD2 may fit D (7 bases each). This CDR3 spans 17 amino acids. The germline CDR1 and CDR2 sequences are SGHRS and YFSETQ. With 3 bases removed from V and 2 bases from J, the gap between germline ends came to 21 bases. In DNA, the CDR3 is TGCGCCAGCAGCTCCGCCCGGGGGGAACAGGGGCCCTACGAGCAGTACTTC. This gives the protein CASSSARGEQGPYEQYF. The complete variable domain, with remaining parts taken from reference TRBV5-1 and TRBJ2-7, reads KAGVTQTPRYLIKTRGQQVTLSCSPISGHRSVSWYQQTPGQGLQFLFEYFSETQRNKGNFPGRFSGRQFSNSRSEMNVSTLELGDSALYLCASSSARGEQGPYEQYFGPGTRLTVT.

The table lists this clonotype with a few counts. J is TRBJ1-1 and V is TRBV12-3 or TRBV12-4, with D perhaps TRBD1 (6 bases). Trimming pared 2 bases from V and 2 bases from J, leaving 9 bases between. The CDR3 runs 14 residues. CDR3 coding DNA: TGTGCCAGCAGTTTATTACAGGGTAACACTGAAGCTTTCTTT. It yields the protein CASSLLQGNTEAFF.

DNA for the CDR3: TGTGCCAGCACCCAGGACTGGAGCACAGATACGCAGTATTTT. Protein: CASTQDWSTDTQYF. This chain links TRBV6-1 with TRBJ2-3; weak D call: TRBD2 (5 bases). Looked up from germline, CDR1 is MNHNS and CDR2 is SASEGT. V was shortened by 7 bases and J by 0 bases, with 11 bases between the two germline ends. The CDR3 is 14 amino acids.

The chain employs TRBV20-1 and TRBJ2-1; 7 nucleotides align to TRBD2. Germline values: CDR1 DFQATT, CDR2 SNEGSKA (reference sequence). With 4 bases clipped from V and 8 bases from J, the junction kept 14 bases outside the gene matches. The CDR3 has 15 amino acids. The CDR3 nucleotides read TGCAGTGCTAACGAACCGGGACTAAGTTTTGATGAGCAGTTCTTC. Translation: CSANEPGLSFDEQFF.

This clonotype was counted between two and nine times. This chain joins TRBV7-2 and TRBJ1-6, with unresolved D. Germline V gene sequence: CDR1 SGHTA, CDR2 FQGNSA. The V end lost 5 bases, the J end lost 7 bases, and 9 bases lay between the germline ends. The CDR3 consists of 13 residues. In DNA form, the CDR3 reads TGTGCCAGCAGCCGCGACGGGAATTCACCCCTCCACTTT. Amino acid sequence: CASSRDGNSPLHF. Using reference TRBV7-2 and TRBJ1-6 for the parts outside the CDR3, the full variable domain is GAGVSQSPSNKVTEKGKDVELRCDPISGHTALYWYRQSLGQGLEFLIYFQGNSAPDKSGLPSDRFSAERTGGSVSTLTIQRTQQEDSAVYLCASSRDGNSPLHFGNGTRLTVT.

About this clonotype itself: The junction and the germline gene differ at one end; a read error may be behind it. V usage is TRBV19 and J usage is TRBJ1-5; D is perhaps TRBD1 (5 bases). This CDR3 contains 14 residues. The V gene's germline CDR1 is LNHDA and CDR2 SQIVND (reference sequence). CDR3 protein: CATPPGHSNQPLYF. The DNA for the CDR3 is TGTGCCACCCCGCCAGGGCACAGCAATCAGCCCCTGTATTTT.

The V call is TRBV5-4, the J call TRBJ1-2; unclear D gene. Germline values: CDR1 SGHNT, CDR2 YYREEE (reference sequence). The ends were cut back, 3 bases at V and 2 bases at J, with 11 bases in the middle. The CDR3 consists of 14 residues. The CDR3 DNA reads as TGTGCCAGCAGCTCCTCACAACTGAACTATGGCTACACCTTC. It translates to CASSSSQLNYGYTF.

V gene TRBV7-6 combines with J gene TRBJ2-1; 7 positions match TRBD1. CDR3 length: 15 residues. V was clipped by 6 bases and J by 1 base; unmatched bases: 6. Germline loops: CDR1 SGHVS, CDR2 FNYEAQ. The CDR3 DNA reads TGTGCCAGCAGTACACAGACAGGGTCCTACAATGAGCAGTTCTTC. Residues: CASSTQTGSYNEQFF.

For the CDR3, the DNA is TGTGCCAGCAGCTTCCGACAGGGGGGTACAGATACGCAGTATTTT. Translated: CASSFRQGGTDTQYF. The chain has TRBV11-3 and TRBJ2-3; 9 nucleotides agree with TRBD1. This CDR3 is built from 15 residues. The trim removed 3 bases at V and 3 bases at J, leaving 4 bases unmatched. The germline gives CDR1 SGHNT, CDR2 YENEEA.

Written as DNA, the CDR3 is TGTGCCAGCAGCTCCGACGTGGGTAGCACCGGGGAGCTGTTTTTT. As protein: CASSSDVGSTGELFF. The chain recombines TRBV7-3 with TRBJ2-2, with D unresolved. Between the trimmed V and J ends, which lost 4 bases and 4 bases, there was a span of 13 bases. Germline values: CDR1 SGHTA, CDR2 FQGTGA. This CDR3 region has 15 residues.

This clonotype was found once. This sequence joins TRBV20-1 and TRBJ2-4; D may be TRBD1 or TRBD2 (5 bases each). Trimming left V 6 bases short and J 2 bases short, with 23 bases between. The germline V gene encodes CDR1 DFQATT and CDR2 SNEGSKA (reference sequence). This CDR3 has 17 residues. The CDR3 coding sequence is TGCAGTGCCATGGGCACGGGTGGGGCTAGCTCCAAAAACATTCAGTACTTC. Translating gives CSAMGTGGASSKNIQYF.

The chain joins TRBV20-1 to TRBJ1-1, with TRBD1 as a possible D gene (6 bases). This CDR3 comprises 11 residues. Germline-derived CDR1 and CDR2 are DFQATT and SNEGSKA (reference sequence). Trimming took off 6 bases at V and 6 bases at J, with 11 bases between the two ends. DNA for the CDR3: TGCAGTGCCCACAGGGAAGCTGAAGCTTTCTTT. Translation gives CSAHREAEAFF.

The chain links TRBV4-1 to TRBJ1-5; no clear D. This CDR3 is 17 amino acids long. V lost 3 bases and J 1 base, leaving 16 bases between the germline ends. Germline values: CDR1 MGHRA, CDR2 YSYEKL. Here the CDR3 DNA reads TGCGCCAGCAGCCACCCCCGAGATGAGGGAAGCAATCAGCCCCAGCATTTT. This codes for CASSHPRDEGSNQPQHF.

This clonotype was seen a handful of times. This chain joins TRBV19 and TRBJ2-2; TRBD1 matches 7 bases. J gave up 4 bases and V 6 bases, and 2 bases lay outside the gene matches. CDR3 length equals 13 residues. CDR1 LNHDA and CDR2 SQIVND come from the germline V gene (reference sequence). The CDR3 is CASSGQVTGELFF. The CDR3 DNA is TGTGCCAGTAGCGGACAGGTCACCGGGGAGCTGTTTTTT.

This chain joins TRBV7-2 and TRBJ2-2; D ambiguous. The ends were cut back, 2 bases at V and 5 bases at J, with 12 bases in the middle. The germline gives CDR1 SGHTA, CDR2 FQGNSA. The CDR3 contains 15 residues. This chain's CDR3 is CASSLSPGLTGELFF. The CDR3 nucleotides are TGTGCCAGCAGCTTAAGTCCAGGTTTGACCGGGGAGCTGTTTTTT. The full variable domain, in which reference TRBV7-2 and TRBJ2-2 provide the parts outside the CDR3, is GAGVSQSPSNKVTEKGKDVELRCDPISGHTALYWYRQSLGQGLEFLIYFQGNSAPDKSGLPSDRFSAERTGGSVSTLTIQRTQQEDSAVYLCASSLSPGLTGELFFGEGSRLTVL.